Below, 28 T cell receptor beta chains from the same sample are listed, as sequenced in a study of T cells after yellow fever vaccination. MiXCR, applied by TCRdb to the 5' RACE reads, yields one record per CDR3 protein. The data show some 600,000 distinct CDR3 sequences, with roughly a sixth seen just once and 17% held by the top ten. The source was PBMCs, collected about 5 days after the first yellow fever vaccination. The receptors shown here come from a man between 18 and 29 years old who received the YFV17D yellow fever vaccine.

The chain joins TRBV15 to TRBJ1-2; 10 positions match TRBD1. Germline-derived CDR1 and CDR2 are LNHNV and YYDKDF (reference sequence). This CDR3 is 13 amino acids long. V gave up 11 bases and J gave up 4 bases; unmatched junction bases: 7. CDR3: CASGTGEPYGYTF. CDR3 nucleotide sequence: TGTGCCTCCGGGACAGGGGAACCCTATGGCTACACCTTC.

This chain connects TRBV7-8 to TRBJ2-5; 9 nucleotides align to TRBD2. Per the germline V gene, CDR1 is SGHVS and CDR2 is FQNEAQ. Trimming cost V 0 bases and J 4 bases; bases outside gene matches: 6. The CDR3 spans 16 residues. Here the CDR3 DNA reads TGTGCCAGCAGCTTAGCGCTAGCGGGGTGGAGAGAGACCCAGTACTTC. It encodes CASSLALAGWRETQYF.

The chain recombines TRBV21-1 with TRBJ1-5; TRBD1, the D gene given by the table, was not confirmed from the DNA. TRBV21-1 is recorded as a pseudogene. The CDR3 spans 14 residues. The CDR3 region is CASTGPRGYPAQHF. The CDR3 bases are TGTGCCAGCACTGGGCCCAGGGGCTACCCTGCCCAGCATTTT.

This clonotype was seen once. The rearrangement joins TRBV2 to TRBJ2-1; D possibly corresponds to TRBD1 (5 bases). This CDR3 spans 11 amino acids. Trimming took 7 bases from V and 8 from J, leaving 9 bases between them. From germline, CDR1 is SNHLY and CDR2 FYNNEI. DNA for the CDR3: TGTGCCAGCAAGTGGGGCTATGAGCAGTTCTTC. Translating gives CASKWGYEQFF.

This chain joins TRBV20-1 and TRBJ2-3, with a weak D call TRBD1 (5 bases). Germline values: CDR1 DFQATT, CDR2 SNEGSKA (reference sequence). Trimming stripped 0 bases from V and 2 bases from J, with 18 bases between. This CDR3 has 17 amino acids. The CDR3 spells CSARDSRQGTNTDTQYF. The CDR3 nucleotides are TGCAGTGCTAGAGATAGCAGGCAGGGCACTAACACAGATACGCAGTATTTT.

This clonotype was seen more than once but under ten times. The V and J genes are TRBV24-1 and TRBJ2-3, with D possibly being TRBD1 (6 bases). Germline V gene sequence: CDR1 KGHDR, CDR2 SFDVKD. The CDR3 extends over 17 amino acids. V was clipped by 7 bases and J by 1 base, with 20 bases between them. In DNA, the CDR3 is TGTGCCACCAGCTCGGGGTGGACAGCACGGGGCACAGATACGCAGTATTTT. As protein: CATSSGWTARGTDTQYF.

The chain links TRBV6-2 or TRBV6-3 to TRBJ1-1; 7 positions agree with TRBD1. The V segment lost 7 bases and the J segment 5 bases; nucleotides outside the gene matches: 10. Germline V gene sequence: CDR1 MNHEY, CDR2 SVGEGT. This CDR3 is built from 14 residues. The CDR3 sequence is CASNLQGRMTEAFF. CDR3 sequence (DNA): TGTGCCAGCAATTTACAGGGGAGGATGACTGAAGCTTTCTTT.

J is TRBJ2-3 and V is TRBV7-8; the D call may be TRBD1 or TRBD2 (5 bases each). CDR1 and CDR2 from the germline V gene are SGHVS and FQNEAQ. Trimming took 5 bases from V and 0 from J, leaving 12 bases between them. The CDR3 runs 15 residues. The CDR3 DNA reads TGTGCCAGCAGCCCTCTCTGGGGGAGCACAGATACGCAGTATTTT. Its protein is CASSPLWGSTDTQYF.

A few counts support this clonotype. The CDR3 sequence: CASSRWDSYEQYV. CDR3 nucleotide sequence: TGTGCCAGCAGCCGATGGGACTCCTACGAGCAGTACGTC. The chain is built from TRBV5-4 and TRBJ2-7; no firm D call. Between the trimmed V and J ends, which lost 4 bases and 0 bases, there was a span of 8 bases. The germline CDR1 and CDR2 sequences are SGHNT and YYREEE (reference sequence). The CDR3 covers 13 residues.

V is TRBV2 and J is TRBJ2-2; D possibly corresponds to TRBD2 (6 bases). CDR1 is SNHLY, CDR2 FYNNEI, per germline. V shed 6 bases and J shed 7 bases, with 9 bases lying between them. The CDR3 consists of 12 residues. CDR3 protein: CASRWGDGELFF. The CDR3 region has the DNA TGTGCCAGCAGGTGGGGGGACGGGGAGCTGTTTTTT. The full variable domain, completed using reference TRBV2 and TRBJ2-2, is EPEVTQTPSHQVTQMGQEVILRCVPISNHLYFYWYRQILGQKVEFLVSFYNNEISEKSEIFDDQFSVERPDGSNFTLKIRSTKLEDSAMYFCASRWGDGELFFGEGSRLTVL.

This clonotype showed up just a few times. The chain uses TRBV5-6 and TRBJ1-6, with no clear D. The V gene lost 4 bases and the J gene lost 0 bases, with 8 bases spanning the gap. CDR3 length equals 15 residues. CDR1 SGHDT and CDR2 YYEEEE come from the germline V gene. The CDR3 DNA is TGTGCCAGCAGCCAACGTAGCTCCTATAATTCACCCCTCCACTTT. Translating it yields CASSQRSSYNSPLHF.

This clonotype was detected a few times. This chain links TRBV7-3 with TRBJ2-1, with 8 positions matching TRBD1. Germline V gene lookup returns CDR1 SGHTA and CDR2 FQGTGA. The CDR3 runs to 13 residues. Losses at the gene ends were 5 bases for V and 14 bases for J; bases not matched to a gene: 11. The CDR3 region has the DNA TGTGCCAGCAGCGATAGGACAGGGAGTGATAAGTTCTTC. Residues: CASSDRTGSDKFF. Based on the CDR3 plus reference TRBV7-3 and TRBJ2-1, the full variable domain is GAGVSQTPSNKVTEKGKYVELRCDPISGHTALYWYRQSLGQGPEFLIYFQGTGAADDSGLPNDRFFAVRPEGSVSTLKIQRTERGDSAVYLCASSDRTGSDKFFGPGTRLTVL.

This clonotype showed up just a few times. The DNA of the CDR3 is TGCGCCAGCAGCCCCGCGGGCGGAGGCGCCGGAAACACCATATATTTT. This sequence encodes CASSPAGGGAGNTIYF. V and J are TRBV5-1 and TRBJ1-3; D is unclear. This CDR3 is 16 amino acids long. V was clipped by 4 bases and J by 4 bases, with 18 bases between them. Germline V gives CDR1 SGHRS, CDR2 YFSETQ.

The CDR3 loop is CATRYGGSSGNTIYF. The CDR3 region has the DNA TGTGCCACCAGGTACGGGGGGAGCTCTGGAAACACCATATATTTT. This rearrangement joins TRBV15 to TRBJ1-3; the D gene is possibly TRBD1 (5 bases). Germline CDR1 is LNHNV and CDR2 is YYDKDF (reference sequence). The CDR3 totals 15 residues. V gave up 6 bases and J gave up 0 bases, with 12 bases separating them.

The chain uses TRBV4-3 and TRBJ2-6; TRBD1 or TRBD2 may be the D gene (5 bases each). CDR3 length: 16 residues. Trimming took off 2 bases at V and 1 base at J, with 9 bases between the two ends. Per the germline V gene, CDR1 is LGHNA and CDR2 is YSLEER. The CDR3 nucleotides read TGCGCCAGCAGCCAATTTGGGGGTTCTGGGGCCAACGTCCTGACTTTC. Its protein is CASSQFGGSGANVLTF.

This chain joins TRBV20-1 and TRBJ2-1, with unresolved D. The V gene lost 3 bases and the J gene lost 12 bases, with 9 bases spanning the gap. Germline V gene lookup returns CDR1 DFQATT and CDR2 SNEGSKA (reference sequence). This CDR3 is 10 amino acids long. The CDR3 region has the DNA TGCAGTGCTAGCGTCGGAAGGCAGTTCTTC. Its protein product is CSASVGRQFF.

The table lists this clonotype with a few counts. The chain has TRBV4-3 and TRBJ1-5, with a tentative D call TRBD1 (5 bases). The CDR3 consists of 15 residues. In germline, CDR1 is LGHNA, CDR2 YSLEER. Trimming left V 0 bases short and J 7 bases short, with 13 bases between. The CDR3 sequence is CASSQDRGGVQPQHF. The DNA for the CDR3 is TGCGCCAGCAGCCAAGATCGTGGAGGGGTCCAGCCCCAGCATTTT.

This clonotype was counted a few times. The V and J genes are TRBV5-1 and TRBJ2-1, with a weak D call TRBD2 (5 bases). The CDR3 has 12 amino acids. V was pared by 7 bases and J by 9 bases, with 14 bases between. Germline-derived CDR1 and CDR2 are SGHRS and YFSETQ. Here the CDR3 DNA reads TGCGCCAGCGCGGGCCCTGGCATTGAGCAGTTCTTC. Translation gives CASAGPGIEQFF.

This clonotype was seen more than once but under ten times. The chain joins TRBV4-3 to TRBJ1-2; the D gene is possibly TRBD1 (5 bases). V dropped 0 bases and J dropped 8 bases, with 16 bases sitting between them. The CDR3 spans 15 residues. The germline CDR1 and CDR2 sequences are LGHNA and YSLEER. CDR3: CASSQDRGSQRGYTF. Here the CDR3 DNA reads TGCGCCAGCAGCCAAGATAGGGGCAGCCAAAGGGGCTACACCTTC.

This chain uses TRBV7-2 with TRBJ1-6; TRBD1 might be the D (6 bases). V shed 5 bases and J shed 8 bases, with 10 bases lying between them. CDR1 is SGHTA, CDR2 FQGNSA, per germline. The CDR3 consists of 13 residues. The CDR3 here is CASSLRQDSPLHF. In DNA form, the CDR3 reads TGTGCCAGCAGCCTCCGACAGGATTCACCCCTCCACTTT.

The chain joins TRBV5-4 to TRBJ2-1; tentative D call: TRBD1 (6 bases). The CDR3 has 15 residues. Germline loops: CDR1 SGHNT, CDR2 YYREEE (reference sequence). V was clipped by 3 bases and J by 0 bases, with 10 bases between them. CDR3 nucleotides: TGTGCCAGCAGCTGGGGACAAAGCTCCTACAATGAGCAGTTCTTC. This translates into CASSWGQSSYNEQFF. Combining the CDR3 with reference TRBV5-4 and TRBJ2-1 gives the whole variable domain ETGVTQSPTHLIKTRGQQVTLRCSSQSGHNTVSWYQQALGQGPQFIFQYYREEENGRGNFPPRFSGLQFPNYSSELNVNALELDDSALYLCASSWGQSSYNEQFFGPGTRLTVL.

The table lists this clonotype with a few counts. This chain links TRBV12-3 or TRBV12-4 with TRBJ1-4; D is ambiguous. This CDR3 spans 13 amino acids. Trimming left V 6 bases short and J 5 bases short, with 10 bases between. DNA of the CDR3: TGTGCCAGCAGGGATACAGAAAATGAAAAACTGTTTTTT. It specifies CASRDTENEKLFF.

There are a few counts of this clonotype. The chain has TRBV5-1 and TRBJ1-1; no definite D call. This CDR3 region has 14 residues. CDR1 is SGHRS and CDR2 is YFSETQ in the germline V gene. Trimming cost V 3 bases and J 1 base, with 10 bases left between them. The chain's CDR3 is CASSSRVQNTEAFF. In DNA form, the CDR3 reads TGCGCCAGCAGCTCTAGGGTCCAGAACACTGAAGCTTTCTTT.

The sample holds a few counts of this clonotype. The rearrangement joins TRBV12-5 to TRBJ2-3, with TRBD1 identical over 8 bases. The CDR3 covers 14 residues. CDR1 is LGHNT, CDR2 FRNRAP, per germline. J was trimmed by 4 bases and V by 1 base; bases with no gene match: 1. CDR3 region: CASGLGQGSDTQYF. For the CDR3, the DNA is TGTGCTAGTGGTTTGGGACAGGGGTCAGATACGCAGTATTTT.

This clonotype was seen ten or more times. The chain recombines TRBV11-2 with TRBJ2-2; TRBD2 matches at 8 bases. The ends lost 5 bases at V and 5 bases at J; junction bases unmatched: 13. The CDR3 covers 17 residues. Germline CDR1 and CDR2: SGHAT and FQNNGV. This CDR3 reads CASSPPVGGGRTGELFF. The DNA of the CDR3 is TGTGCCAGCAGCCCGCCGGTCGGCGGGGGGAGGACCGGGGAGCTGTTTTTT.

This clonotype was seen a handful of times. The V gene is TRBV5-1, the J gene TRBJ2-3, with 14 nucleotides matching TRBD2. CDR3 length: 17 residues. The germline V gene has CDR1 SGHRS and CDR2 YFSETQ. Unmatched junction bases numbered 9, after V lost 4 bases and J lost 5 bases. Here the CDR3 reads CASSPPTSGGAIDTQYF. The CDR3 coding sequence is TGCGCCAGCAGCCCACCGACTAGCGGGGGGGCAATAGATACGCAGTATTTT.

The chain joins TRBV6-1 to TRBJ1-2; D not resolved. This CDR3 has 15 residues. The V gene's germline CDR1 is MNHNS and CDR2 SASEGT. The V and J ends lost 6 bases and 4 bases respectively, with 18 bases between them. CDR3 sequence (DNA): TGTGCCAGCAGCCTCTGGGGATTAGAGGGCTATGGCTACACCTTC. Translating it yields CASSLWGLEGYGYTF.

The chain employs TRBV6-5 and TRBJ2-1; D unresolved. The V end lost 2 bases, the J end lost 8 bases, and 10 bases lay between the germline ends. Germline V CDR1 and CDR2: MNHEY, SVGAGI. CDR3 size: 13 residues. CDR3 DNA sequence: TGTGCCAGCAGTTACCGCCACCACCATGAGCAGTTCTTC. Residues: CASSYRHHHEQFF.